The source of this T cell receptor (beta chain) is a study of T-cell memory formation after mild COVID-19. The study's findings and limits: There was a balanced CD4/CD8 profile in clones contracting day 15 to 85, and later expanders leaned CD4+. For contracting clones, CD4+ ones sat mainly in CM and EM, CD8+ in EMRA.

Turning to this clonotype: Its antigen is undetermined.

V was pared by 5 bases and J by 0 bases, with 10 bases between. CDR1 SQVTM and CDR2 ANQGSEA come from the germline V gene. The CDR3 is made up of 13 amino acids. TCRdb used MiXCR to reprocess the 5' RACE reads, holding one entry per CDR3 protein. Of hundreds of thousands of distinct CDR3 sequences in the sample, around 15% were seen once. This clonotype was obtained from a man in his late teens or twenties who had mild COVID-19 (a few samples of this study predate the infection). Cell type and time point are not known. The chain links TRBV29-1 to TRBJ1-1, with a tentative D call TRBD1 (6 bases). The sample taken for sequencing was PBMCs or a T cell subset sorted from them (not recorded which). The CDR3 bases are TGCAGCGTTCTCGGACAGCTGAACACTGAAGCTTTCTTT. Translating it yields CSVLGQLNTEAFF.